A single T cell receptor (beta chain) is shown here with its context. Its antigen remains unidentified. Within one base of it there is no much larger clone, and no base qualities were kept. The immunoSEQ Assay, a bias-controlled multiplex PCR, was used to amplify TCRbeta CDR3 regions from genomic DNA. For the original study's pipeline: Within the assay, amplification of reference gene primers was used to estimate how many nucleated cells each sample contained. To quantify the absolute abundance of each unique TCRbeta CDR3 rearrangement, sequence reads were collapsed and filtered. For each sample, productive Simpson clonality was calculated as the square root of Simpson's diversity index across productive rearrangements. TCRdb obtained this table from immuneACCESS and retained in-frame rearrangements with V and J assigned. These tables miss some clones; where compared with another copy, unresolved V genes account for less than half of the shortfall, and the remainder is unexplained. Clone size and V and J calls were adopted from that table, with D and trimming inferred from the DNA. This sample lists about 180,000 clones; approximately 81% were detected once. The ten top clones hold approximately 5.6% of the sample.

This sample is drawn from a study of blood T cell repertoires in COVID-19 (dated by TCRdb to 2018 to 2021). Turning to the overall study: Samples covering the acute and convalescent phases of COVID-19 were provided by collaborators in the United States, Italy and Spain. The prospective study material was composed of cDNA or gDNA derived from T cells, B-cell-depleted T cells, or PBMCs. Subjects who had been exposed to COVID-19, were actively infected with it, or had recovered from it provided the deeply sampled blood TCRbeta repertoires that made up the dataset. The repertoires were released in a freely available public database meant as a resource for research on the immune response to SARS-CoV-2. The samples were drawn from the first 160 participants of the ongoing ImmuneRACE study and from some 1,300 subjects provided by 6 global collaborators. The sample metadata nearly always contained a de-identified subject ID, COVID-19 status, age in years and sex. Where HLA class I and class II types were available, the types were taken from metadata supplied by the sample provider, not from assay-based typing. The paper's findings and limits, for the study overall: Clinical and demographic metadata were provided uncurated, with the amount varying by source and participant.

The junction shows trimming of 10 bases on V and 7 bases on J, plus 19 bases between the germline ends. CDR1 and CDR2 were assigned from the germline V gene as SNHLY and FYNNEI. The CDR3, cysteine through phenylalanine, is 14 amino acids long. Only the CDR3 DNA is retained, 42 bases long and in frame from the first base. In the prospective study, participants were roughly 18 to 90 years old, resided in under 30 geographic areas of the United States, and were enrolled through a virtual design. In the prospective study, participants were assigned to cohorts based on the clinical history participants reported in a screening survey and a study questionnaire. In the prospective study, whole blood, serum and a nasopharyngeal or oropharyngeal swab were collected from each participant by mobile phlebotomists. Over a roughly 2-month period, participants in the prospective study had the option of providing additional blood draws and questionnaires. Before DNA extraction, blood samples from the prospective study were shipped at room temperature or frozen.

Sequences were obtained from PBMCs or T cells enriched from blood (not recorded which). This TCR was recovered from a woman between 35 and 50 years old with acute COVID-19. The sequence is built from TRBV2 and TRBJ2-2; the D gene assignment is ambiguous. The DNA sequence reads TGTGCCACTACAGCCAGTGGTTTGGGCGGGGAGCTGTTTTTT. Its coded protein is CATTASGLGGELFF.